This T cell receptor (beta chain) was identified during a study of T cell clonality in common variable immunodeficiency. General study findings and limits: Fewer TCRbeta clones were shared among CVID subjects than controls.

The repertoire was sequenced with immunoSEQ multiplex PCR; TCRdb's copy has only in-frame clones and lacks some. Sampling found around 40,000 clones, none seen once. From germline, CDR1 is MNHEY and CDR2 SVGEGT. This CDR3 comprises 11 residues. In the case of this clone: Its antigen is as yet unknown. One junction end disagrees with the germline gene, perhaps due to a read error. The sequenced fragment ends 3 residues before the CDR3 boundary, so the rest is inferred from the germline J gene.

The sample consisted of peripheral blood mononuclear cells. The chain joins TRBV6-2 or TRBV6-3 to TRBJ2-1; D gene unclear. This receptor was obtained from a person between 18 and 75 years old in good health. CDR3 DNA, as far as it was read: TGTGCCAGCGGTTACGCGCATGAG. As protein: CASGYAHE. The full CDR3 protein reads CASGYAHEQFF.